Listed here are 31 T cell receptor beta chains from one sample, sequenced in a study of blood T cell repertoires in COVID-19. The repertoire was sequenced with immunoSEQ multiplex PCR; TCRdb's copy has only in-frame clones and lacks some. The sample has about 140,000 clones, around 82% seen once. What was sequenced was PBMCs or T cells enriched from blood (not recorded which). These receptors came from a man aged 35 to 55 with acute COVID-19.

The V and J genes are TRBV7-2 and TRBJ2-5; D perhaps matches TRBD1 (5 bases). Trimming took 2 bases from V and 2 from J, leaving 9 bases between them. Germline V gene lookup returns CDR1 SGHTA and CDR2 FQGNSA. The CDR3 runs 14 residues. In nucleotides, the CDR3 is TGTGCCAGCAGCTTATTAAGGGGACAAGAGACCCAGTACTTC. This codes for CASSLLRGQETQYF.

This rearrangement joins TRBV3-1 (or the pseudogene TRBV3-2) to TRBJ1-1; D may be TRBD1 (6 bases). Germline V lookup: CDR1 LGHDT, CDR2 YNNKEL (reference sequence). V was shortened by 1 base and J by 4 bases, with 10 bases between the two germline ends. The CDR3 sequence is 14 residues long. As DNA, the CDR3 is TGTGCCAGCAGCCAAGTGGGCAGGGGCACTGAAGCTTTCTTT. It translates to CASSQVGRGTEAFF.

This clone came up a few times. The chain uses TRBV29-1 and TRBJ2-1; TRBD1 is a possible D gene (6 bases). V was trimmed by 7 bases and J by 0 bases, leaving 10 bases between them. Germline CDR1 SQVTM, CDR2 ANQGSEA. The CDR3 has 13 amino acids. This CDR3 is CSARTASYNEQFF. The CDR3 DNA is TGCAGCGCCAGGACAGCCTCCTACAATGAGCAGTTCTTC.

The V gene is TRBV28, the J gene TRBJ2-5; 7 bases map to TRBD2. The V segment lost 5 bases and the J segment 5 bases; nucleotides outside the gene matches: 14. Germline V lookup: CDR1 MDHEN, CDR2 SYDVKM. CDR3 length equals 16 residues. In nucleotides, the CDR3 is TGTGCCAGCAGTGGCCTAATGACTAGCCGGCGCGAGACCCAGTACTTC. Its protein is CASSGLMTSRRETQYF.

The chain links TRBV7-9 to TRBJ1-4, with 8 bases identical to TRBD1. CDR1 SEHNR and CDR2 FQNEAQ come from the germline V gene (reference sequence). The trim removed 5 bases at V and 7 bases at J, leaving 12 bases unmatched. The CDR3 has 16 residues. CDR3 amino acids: CASSMDRVTLREKLFF. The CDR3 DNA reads TGTGCCAGCAGCATGGACAGGGTCACACTACGTGAAAAACTGTTTTTT.

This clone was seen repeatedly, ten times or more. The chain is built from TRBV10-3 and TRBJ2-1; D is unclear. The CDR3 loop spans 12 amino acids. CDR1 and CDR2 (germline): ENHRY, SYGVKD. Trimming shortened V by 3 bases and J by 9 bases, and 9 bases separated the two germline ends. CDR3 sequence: CAISDTEREQFF. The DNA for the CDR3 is TGTGCCATCAGTGACACTGAGCGTGAGCAGTTCTTC.

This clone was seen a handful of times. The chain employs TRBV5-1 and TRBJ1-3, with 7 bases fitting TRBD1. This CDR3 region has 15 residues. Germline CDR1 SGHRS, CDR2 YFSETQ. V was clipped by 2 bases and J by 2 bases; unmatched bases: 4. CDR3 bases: TGCGCCAGCAGCTTAGGACAGGCAACTGGAAACACCATATATTTT. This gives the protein CASSLGQATGNTIYF. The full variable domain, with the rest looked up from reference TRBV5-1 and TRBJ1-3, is KAGVTQTPRYLIKTRGQQVTLSCSPISGHRSVSWYQQTPGQGLQFLFEYFSETQRNKGNFPGRFSGRQFSNSRSEMNVSTLELGDSALYLCASSLGQATGNTIYFGEGSWLTVV.

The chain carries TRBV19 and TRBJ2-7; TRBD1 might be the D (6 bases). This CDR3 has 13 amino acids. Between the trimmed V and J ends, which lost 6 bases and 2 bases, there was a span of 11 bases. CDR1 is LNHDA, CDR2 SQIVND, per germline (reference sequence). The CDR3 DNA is TGTGCCAGTAGCCAGGGGATTACCTACGAGCAGTACTTC. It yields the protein CASSQGITYEQYF.

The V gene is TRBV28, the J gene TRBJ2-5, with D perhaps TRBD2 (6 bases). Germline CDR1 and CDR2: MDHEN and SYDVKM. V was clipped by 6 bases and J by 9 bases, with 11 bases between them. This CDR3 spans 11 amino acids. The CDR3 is CASRSSSAQYF. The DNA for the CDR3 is TGTGCCAGCAGGTCCTCTAGCGCCCAGTACTTC. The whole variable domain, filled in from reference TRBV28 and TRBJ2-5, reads DVKVTQSSRYLVKRTGEKVFLECVQDMDHENMFWYRQDPGLGLRLIYFSYDVKMKEKGDIPEGYSVSREKKERFSLILESASTNQTSMYLCASRSSSAQYFGPGTRLLVL.

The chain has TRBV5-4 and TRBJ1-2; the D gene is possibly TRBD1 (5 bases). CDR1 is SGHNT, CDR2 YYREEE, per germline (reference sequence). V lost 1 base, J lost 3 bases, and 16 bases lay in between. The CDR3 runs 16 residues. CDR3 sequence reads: CASSLLGPDSYYGYTF. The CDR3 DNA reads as TGTGCCAGCAGCTTGTTGGGGCCAGACAGCTACTATGGCTACACCTTC.

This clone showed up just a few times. CDR3 in amino acids: CASSQVWGEDTEAFF. DNA for the CDR3: TGCGCCAGCAGCCAAGTTTGGGGGGAGGACACTGAAGCTTTCTTT. The chain is built from TRBV4-1 and TRBJ1-1; D is perhaps TRBD1 (5 bases). The V gene lost 1 base and the J gene lost 3 bases, with 12 bases spanning the gap. The V gene's germline CDR1 is MGHRA and CDR2 YSYEKL. The CDR3 extends over 15 amino acids.

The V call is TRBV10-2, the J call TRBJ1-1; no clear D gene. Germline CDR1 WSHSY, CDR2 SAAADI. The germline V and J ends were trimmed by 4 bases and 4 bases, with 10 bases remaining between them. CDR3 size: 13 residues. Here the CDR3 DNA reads TGCGCCAGCAGTGGACGTGCGGGCACTGAAGCTTTCTTT. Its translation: CASSGRAGTEAFF.

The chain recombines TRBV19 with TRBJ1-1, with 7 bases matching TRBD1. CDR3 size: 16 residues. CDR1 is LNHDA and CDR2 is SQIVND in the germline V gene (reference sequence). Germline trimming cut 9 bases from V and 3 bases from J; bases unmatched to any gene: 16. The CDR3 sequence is CASQTGLALGYTEAFF. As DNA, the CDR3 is TGTGCCAGCCAGACAGGGCTGGCCCTAGGCTACACTGAAGCTTTCTTT.

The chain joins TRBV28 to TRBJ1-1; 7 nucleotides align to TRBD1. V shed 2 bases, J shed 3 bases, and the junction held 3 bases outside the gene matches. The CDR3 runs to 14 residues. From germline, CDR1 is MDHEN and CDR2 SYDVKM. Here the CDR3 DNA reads TGTGCCAGCAGTTTAGGGACAGCCTACACTGAAGCTTTCTTT. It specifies CASSLGTAYTEAFF.

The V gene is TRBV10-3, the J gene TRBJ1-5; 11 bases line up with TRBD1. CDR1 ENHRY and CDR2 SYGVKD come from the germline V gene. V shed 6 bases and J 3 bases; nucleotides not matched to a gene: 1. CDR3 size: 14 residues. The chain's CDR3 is CAIRDRGPNQPQHF. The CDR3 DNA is TGTGCCATCAGGGACAGGGGGCCCAATCAGCCCCAGCATTTT.

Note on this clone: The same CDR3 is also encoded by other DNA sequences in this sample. The CDR3 nucleotides are TGTGCCAGCAGGGCGGGACTGGGCACAGATACGCAGTATTTT. Protein product: CASRAGLGTDTQYF. This chain uses TRBV6-5 with TRBJ2-3; a possible D gene is TRBD2 (6 bases). The V end was cut by 6 bases, the J end by 1 base, with 11 bases between. The CDR3 spans 14 residues. The V gene's germline CDR1 is MNHEY and CDR2 SVGAGI.

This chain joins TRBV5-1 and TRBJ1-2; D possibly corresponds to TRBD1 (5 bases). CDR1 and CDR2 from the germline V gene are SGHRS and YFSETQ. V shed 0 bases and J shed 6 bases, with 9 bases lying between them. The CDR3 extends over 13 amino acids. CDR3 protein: CASSLEGQHGYTF. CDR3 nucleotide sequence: TGCGCCAGCAGCTTGGAGGGGCAGCATGGCTACACCTTC. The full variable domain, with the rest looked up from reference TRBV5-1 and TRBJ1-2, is KAGVTQTPRYLIKTRGQQVTLSCSPISGHRSVSWYQQTPGQGLQFLFEYFSETQRNKGNFPGRFSGRQFSNSRSEMNVSTLELGDSALYLCASSLEGQHGYTFGSGTRLTVV.

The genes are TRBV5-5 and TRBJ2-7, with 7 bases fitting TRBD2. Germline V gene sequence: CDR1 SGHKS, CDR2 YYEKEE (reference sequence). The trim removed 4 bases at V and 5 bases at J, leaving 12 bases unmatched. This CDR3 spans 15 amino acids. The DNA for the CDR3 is TGTGCCAGCAGCCCCGGGGGGACGAGGGGTCACGAGCAGTACTTC. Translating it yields CASSPGGTRGHEQYF.

The CDR3 nucleotides are TGTGCCAGCAGTTCTGCAGGGGGCAGCTATGGCTACACCTTC. Residues: CASSSAGGSYGYTF. The chain has TRBV28 and TRBJ1-2; 8 nucleotides line up with TRBD1. Germline V lookup: CDR1 MDHEN, CDR2 SYDVKM. V shed 4 bases and J 4 bases; nucleotides not matched to a gene: 5. The CDR3 spans 14 residues.

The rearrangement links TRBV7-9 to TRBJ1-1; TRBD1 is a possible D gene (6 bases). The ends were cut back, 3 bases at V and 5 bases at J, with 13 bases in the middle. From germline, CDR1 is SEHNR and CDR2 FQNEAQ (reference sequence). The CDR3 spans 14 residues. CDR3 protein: CASSFGGLGTEAFF. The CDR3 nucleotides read TGTGCCAGCAGCTTTGGGGGCTTAGGGACTGAAGCTTTCTTT.

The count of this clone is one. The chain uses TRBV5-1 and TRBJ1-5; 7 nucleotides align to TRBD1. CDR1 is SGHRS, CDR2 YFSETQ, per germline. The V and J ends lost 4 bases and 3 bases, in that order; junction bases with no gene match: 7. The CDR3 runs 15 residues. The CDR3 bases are TGCGCCAGCAGCGCACGACAGGGATCCAATCAGCCCCAGCATTTT. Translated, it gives CASSARQGSNQPQHF.

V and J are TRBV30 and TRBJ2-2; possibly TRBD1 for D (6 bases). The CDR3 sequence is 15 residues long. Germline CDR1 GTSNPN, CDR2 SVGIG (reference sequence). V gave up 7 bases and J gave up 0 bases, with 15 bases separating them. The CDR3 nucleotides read TGTGCCTCCCCGACAGGACCAACGAACACCGGGGAGCTGTTTTTT. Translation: CASPTGPTNTGELFF.

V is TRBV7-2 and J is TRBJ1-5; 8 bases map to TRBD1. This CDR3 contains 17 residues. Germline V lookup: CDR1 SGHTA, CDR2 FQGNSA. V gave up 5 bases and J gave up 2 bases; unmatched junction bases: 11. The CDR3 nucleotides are TGTGCCAGCAGCCCACGGGGACAGGTCGGAGGCAATCAGCCCCAGCATTTT. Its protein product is CASSPRGQVGGNQPQHF.

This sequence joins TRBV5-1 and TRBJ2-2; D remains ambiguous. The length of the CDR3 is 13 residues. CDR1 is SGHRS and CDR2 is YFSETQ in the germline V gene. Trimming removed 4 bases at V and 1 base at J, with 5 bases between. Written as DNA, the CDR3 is TGCGCCAGCAGCATCCGGAACACCGGGGAGCTGTTTTTT. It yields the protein CASSIRNTGELFF.

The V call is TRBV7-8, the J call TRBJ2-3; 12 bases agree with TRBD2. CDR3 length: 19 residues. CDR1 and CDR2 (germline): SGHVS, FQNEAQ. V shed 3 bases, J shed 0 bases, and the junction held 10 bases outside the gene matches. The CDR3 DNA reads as TGTGCCAGCAGCTTCCCGGGACTAGCGGGTCTAAATAGCACAGATACGCAGTATTTT. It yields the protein CASSFPGLAGLNSTDTQYF.

Here the CDR3 reads CASSPDSEGDTIYF. CDR3 coding DNA: TGTGCCAGCAGTCCGGACAGCGAAGGGGACACCATATATTTT. V and J are TRBV6-5 and TRBJ1-3, with D tentatively TRBD1 (6 bases). This CDR3 contains 14 residues. Trimming stripped 5 bases from V and 8 bases from J, with 16 bases between. Germline V gene data show CDR1 as MNHEY and CDR2 as SVGAGI.

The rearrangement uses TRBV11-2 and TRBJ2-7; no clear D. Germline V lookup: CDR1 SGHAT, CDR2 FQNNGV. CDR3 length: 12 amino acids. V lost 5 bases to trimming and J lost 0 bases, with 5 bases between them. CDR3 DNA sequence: TGTGCCAGCAGCCCGAGCTCCTACGAGCAGTACTTC. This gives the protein CASSPSSYEQYF.

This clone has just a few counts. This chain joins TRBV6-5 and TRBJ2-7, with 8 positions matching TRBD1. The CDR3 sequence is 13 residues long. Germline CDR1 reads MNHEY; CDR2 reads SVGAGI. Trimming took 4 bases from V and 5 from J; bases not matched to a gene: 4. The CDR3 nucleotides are TGTGCCAGCAGTTGGACAGGGTTCAACGAGCAGTACTTC. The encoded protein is CASSWTGFNEQYF.

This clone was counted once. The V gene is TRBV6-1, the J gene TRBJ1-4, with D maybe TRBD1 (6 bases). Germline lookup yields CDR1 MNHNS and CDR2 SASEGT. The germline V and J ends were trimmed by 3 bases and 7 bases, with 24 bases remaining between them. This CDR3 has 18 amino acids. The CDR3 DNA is TGTGCCAGCAGTGATGATAGCAGGGTCGGGCTAGGGGGTGAAAAACTGTTTTTT. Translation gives CASSDDSRVGLGGEKLFF.

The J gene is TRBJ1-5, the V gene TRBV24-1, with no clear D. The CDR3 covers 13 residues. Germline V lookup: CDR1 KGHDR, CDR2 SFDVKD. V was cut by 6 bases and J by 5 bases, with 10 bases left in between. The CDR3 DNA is TGTGCCACCAGTAATACAGCCTATCAGCCCCAGCATTTT. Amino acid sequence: CATSNTAYQPQHF.

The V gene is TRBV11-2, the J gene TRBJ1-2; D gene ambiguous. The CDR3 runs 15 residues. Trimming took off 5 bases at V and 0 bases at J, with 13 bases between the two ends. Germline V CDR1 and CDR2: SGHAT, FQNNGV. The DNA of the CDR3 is TGTGCCAGCAGCCAATTGCAGGATCCTAACTATGGCTACACCTTC. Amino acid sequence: CASSQLQDPNYGYTF. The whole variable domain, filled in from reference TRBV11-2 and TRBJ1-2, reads EAGVAQSPRYKIIEKRQSVAFWCNPISGHATLYWYQQILGQGPKLLIQFQNNGVVDDSQLPKDRFSAERLKGVDSTLKIQPAKLEDSAVYLCASSQLQDPNYGYTFGSGTRLTVV.